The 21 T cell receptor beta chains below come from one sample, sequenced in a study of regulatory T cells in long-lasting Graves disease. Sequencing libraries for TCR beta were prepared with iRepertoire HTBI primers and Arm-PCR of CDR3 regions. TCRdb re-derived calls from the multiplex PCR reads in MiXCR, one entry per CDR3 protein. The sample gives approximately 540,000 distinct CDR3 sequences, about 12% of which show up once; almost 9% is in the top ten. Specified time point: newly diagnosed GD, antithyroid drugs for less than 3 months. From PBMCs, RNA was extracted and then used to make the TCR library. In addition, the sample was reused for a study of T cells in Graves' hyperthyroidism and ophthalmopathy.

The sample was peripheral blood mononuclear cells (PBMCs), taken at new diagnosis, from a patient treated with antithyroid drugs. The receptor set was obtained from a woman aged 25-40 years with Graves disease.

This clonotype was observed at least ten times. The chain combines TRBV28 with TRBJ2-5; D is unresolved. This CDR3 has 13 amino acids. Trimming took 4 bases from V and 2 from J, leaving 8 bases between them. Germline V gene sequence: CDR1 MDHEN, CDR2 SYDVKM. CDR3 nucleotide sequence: TGTGCCAGCAGTTCTACGAGACAAGAGACCCAGTACTTC. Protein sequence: CASSSTRQETQYF.

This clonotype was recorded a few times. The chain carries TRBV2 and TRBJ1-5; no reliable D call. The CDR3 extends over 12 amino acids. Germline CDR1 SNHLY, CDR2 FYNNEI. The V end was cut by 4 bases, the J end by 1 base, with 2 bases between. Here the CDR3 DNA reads TGTGCCAGCAGTGCAAGCAATCAGCCCCAGCATTTT. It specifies CASSASNQPQHF.

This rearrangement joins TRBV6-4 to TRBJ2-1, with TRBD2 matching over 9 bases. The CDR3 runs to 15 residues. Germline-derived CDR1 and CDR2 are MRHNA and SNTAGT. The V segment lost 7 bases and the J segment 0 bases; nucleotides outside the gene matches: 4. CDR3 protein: CASTLLAGSYNEQFF. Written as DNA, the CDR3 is TGTGCCAGCACCTTACTAGCGGGCTCCTACAATGAGCAGTTCTTC.

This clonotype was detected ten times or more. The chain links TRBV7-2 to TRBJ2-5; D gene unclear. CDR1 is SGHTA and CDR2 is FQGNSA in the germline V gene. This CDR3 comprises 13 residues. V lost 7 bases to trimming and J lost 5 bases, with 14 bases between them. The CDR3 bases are TGTGCCAGCACCCAAAACCCGCGGGAGACCCAGTACTTC. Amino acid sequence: CASTQNPRETQYF.

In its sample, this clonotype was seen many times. The CDR3 spells CASSYRQDNSPLHF. Written as DNA, the CDR3 is TGTGCCAGCAGTTACCGACAGGATAATTCACCCCTCCACTTT. V usage is TRBV6-5 and J usage is TRBJ1-6; a weak D match, TRBD1 (6 bases). With 2 bases removed from V and 5 bases from J, the gap between germline ends came to 7 bases. CDR3 length: 14 amino acids. Germline CDR1 MNHEY, CDR2 SVGAGI.

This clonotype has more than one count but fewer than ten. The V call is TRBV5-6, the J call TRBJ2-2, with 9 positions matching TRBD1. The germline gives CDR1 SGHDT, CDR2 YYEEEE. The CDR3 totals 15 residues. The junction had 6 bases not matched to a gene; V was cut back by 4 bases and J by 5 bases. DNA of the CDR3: TGTGCCAGCAGCAGAAACAGGGGGCGAACCGGGGAGCTGTTTTTT. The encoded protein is CASSRNRGRTGELFF. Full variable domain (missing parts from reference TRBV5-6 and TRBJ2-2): DAGVTQSPTHLIKTRGQQVTLRCSPKSGHDTVSWYQQALGQGPQFIFQYYEEEERQRGNFPDRFSGHQFPNYSSELNVNALLLGDSALYLCASSRNRGRTGELFFGEGSRLTVL.

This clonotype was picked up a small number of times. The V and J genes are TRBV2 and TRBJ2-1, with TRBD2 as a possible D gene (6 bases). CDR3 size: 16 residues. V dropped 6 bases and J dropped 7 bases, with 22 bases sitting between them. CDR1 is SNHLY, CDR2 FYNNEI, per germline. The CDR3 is CASRTLGGPDLNEQFF. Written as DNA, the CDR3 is TGTGCCAGCAGGACCCTCGGGGGACCGGATCTGAATGAGCAGTTCTTC.

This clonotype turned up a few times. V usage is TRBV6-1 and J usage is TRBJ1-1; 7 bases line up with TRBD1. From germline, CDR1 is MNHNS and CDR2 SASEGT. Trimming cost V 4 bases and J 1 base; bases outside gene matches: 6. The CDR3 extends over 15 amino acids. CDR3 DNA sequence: TGTGCCAGCAGTGCGTACAGGGGCCCGAACACTGAAGCTTTCTTT. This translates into CASSAYRGPNTEAFF.

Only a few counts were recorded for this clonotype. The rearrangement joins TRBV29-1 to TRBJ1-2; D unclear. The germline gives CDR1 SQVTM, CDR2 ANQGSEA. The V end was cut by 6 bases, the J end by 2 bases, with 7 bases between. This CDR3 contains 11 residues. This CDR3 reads CSVRGNYGYTF. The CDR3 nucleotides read TGCAGCGTGAGAGGGAACTATGGCTACACCTTC.

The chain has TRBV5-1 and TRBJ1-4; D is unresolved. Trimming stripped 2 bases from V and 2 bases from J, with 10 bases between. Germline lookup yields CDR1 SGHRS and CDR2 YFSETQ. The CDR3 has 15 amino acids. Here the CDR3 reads CASSLSGMTNEKLFF. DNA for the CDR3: TGCGCCAGCAGCTTATCCGGGATGACTAATGAAAAACTGTTTTTT.

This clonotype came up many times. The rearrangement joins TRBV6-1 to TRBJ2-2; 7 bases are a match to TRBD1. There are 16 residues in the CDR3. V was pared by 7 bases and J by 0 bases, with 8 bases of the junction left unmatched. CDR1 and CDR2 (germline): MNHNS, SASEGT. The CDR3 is CASKGALLTNTGELFF. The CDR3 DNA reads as TGTGCCAGCAAGGGGGCGTTACTAACGAACACCGGGGAGCTGTTTTTT.

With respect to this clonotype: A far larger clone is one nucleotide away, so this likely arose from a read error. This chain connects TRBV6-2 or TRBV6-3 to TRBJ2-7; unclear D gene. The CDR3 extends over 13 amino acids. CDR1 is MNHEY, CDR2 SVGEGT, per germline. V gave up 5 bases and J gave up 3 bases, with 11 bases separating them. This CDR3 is CASSEMVDYEQYF. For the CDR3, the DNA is TGTGCCAGCAGTGAGATGGTGGACTACGAGCAGTACTTC.

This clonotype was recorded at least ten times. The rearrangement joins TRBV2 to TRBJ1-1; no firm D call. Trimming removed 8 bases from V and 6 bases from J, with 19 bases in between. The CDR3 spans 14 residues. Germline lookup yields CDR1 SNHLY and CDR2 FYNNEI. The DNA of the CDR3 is TGTGCCAGCCGAGAGTTGTCCGTCATCGCTGAAGCTTTCTTT. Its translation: CASRELSVIAEAFF.

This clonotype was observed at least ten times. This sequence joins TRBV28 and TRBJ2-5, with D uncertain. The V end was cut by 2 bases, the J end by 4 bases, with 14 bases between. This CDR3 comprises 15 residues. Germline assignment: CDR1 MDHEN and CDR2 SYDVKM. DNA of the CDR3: TGTGCCAGCAGTTTAGTATACACAACCGGAGAGACCCAGTACTTC. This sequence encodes CASSLVYTTGETQYF.

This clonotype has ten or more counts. CDR3 nucleotides: TGTGCCAGCAGCTTAGTGTTGGGACAGAGGAACACCGGGGAGCTGTTTTTT. Translated: CASSLVLGQRNTGELFF. The chain joins TRBV7-8 to TRBJ2-2; 7 nucleotides match TRBD1. Trimming cost V 1 base and J 1 base; bases outside gene matches: 6. CDR3 size: 17 residues. CDR1 is SGHVS, CDR2 FQNEAQ, per germline.

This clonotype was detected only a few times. CDR3 in amino acids: CASSLMGGVSYNSPLHF. CDR3 nucleotide sequence: TGCGCCAGCAGCTTGATGGGGGGCGTCTCCTATAATTCACCCCTCCACTTT. This chain connects TRBV5-1 to TRBJ1-6; D might be TRBD1 (6 bases). The CDR3 extends over 17 amino acids. V was pared by 1 base and J by 0 bases, with 11 bases between. CDR1 is SGHRS, CDR2 YFSETQ, per germline.

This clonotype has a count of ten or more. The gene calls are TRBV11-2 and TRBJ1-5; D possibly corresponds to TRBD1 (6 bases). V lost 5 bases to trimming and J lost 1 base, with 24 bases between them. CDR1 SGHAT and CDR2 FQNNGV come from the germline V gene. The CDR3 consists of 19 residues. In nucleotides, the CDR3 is TGTGCCAGCAGCCCGAAAACGAAAACAGGGCCACAGAGCAATCAGCCCCAGCATTTT. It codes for CASSPKTKTGPQSNQPQHF.

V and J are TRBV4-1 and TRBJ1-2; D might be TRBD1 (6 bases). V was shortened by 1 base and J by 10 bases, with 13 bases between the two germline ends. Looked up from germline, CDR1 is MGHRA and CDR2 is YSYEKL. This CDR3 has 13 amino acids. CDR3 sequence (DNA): TGCGCCAGCAGCCAAGCACTACCAGGGGACTACACCTTC. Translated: CASSQALPGDYTF.

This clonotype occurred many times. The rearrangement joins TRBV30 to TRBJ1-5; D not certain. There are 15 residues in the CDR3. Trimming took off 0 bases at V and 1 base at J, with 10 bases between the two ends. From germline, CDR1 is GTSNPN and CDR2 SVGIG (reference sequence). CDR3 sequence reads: CAWSVETGSNQPQHF. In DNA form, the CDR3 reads TGTGCCTGGAGTGTGGAGACGGGAAGCAATCAGCCCCAGCATTTT.

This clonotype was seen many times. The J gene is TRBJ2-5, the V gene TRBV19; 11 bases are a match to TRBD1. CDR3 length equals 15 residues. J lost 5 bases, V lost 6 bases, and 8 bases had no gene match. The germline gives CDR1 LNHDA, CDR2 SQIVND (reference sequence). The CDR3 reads CASRRTGGDGETQYF. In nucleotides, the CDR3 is TGTGCCAGTAGGAGGACAGGGGGCGATGGGGAGACCCAGTACTTC.

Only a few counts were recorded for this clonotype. CDR3 sequence reads: CASRQVYYGYTF. For the CDR3, the DNA is TGTGCCAGCAGACAGGTCTACTATGGCTACACCTTC. The chain recombines TRBV6-2 or TRBV6-3 with TRBJ1-2, with D possibly being TRBD1 (5 bases). Germline V gene data show CDR1 as MNHEY and CDR2 as SVGEGT. Trimming stripped 6 bases from V and 3 bases from J, with 8 bases between. The length of the CDR3 is 12 residues.